Shown below are 15 T cell receptor beta chains from a single sample sequenced in a study of regulatory and conventional T cells in RAG deficiency. Regulatory T cells were sorted from blood as CD4+ CD25-high CD127-low cells. Produced via immunoSEQ multiplex PCR; TCRdb's table is partial and in-frame only. The repertoire has over 15,000 clones, 87% of them found once; the top ten carry roughly 1.4%. The same sample was also used in a study of regulatory T cells. That paper states: The primer mix had 52 TRBV and 13 TRBJ primers.

The sequencing input was Tregs sorted from blood. Receptor source: a human donor in good health.

The V and J genes are TRBV2 and TRBJ2-2; 7 bases are a match to TRBD1. Germline loops: CDR1 SNHLY, CDR2 FYNNEI. The CDR3 length is 16 residues. Trimming took 6 bases from V and 8 from J; bases not matched to a gene: 15. CDR3 loop: CASRIYRDRVIGELFF. The CDR3 DNA is TGTGCCAGCAGGATCTACAGGGACAGAGTTATAGGGGAGCTGTTTTTT.

Comments on this clone: Sequence at one end of the junction differs from germline and may be a read error. In nucleotides, the CDR3 is TGTGCTAGCAGCCTCGGATGGGGACAGGGCAATGAGCAGTTCTTC. It is translated as CASSLGWGQGNEQFF. This chain links TRBV7-7 with TRBJ2-1; 9 bases are shared with TRBD1. This CDR3 has 15 amino acids. Germline CDR1 reads SSHAT; CDR2 reads FNYEAQ (reference sequence).

The J gene is TRBJ2-1, the V gene TRBV7-9; 10 bases align to TRBD1. V dropped 2 bases and J dropped 3; count of bases not matched to a gene: 4. The germline V gene has CDR1 SEHNR and CDR2 FQNEAQ (reference sequence). The CDR3 contains 16 residues. The CDR3 sequence: CASSLRDRGFYNEQFF. The CDR3 nucleotides are TGTGCCAGCAGCTTACGGGACAGGGGATTCTACAATGAGCAGTTCTTC. Full variable domain (remainder filled in from reference TRBV7-9 and TRBJ2-1): DTGVSQNPRHKITKRGQNVTFRCDPISEHNRLYWYRQTLGQGPEFLTYFQNEAQLEKSRLLSDRFSAERPKGSFSTLEIQRTEQGDSAMYLCASSLRDRGFYNEQFFGPGTRLTVL.

The J gene is TRBJ1-3, the V gene TRBV9; D gene unclear. This CDR3 spans 16 amino acids. Germline V lookup: CDR1 SGDLS, CDR2 YYNGEE. V shed 1 base and J shed 2 bases, with 13 bases lying between them. DNA for the CDR3: TGTGCCAGCAGCGTATCGGACCCCATAGCTGGAAACACCATATATTTT. Amino acids: CASSVSDPIAGNTIYF.

The V call is TRBV7-8, the J call TRBJ1-1; D is possibly TRBD1 (6 bases). Trimming removed 5 bases at V and 9 bases at J, with 16 bases between. The CDR3 totals 13 residues. Germline-derived CDR1 and CDR2 are SGHVS and FQNEAQ. The DNA of the CDR3 is TGTGCCAGCAGCGGAACACGGGACAATAAAGCTTTCTTT. This translates into CASSGTRDNKAFF.

V usage is TRBV11-1 and J usage is TRBJ2-3; TRBD2 matches at 8 bases. Germline lookup yields CDR1 SGHAT and CDR2 FQDESV (reference sequence). The CDR3 is 17 residues long. V shed 5 bases, J shed 1 base, and the junction held 11 bases outside the gene matches. This chain's CDR3 is CASSPGGGSGGTDTQYF. In DNA, the CDR3 is TGTGCCAGCAGCCCCGGGGGGGGGAGCGGGGGCACAGATACGCAGTATTTT.

The CDR3 DNA reads as TGTGCCAGCAGGCGGGTACAGGGCTACGAGCAGTACTTC. This translates into CASRRVQGYEQYF. V is TRBV6-5 and J is TRBJ2-7, with D tentatively TRBD1 (6 bases). Germline V gives CDR1 MNHEY, CDR2 SVGAGI. This CDR3 spans 13 amino acids. Trimming took 6 bases from V and 3 from J, leaving 12 bases between them.

The V gene is TRBV11-2, the J gene TRBJ2-7; 8 bases are a match to TRBD2. J lost 1 base, V lost 3 bases, and 5 bases had no gene match. Germline V lookup: CDR1 SGHAT, CDR2 FQNNGV. The CDR3 runs to 15 residues. CDR3 bases: TGTGCCAGCAGCTTCGAAGCGGGAGTGTCCTACGAGCAGTACTTC. Amino acid sequence: CASSFEAGVSYEQYF.

V gene TRBV5-6 combines with J gene TRBJ2-7; TRBD2 agrees at 11 bases. CDR1 is SGHDT and CDR2 is YYEEEE in the germline V gene. The J segment lost 5 bases and the V segment lost 4 bases, leaving 8 bases of the junction unmatched. This CDR3 is built from 15 residues. CDR3: CASSILAGEPHEQYF. For the CDR3, the DNA is TGTGCCAGCAGCATACTAGCGGGAGAGCCCCACGAGCAGTACTTC.

There are a few counts of this clone. The chain employs TRBV5-1 and TRBJ1-1; TRBD1 matches 7 bases. V trimming: 3 bases; J trimming: 1 base; junction bases outside the gene matches: 3. CDR3 length equals 14 residues. CDR1 is SGHRS, CDR2 YFSETQ, per germline. This chain's CDR3 is CASSSGQPNTEAFF. The CDR3 region has the DNA TGCGCCAGCAGCTCGGGACAGCCGAACACTGAAGCTTTCTTT.

The V call is TRBV5-1, the J call TRBJ2-1, with D tentatively TRBD1 (6 bases). This CDR3 contains 15 residues. CDR1 is SGHRS, CDR2 YFSETQ, per germline. Trimming shortened V by 1 base and J by 2 bases, and 10 bases separated the two germline ends. The CDR3 here is CASSLTGPAYNEQFF. CDR3 DNA sequence: TGCGCCAGCAGCTTGACAGGGCCCGCCTACAATGAGCAGTTCTTC. Full variable domain (missing parts from reference TRBV5-1 and TRBJ2-1): KAGVTQTPRYLIKTRGQQVTLSCSPISGHRSVSWYQQTPGQGLQFLFEYFSETQRNKGNFPGRFSGRQFSNSRSEMNVSTLELGDSALYLCASSLTGPAYNEQFFGPGTRLTVL.

The chain links TRBV7-8 to TRBJ1-2; a possible D gene is TRBD1 (5 bases). Germline loops: CDR1 SGHVS, CDR2 FQNEAQ. V lost 5 bases and J lost 5, with 15 bases in between. The CDR3 consists of 14 residues. The CDR3 sequence: CASSPSRDFYGYTF. CDR3 coding DNA: TGTGCCAGCAGCCCGTCCCGGGACTTTTATGGCTACACCTTC.

This clone has a single count. The gene calls are TRBV28 and TRBJ1-5; 12 bases fit TRBD1. J lost 5 bases, V lost 5 bases, and 10 bases had no gene match. Germline CDR1 MDHEN, CDR2 SYDVKM. This CDR3 region has 17 residues. The CDR3 bases are TGTGCCAGCAGTCCCCTTGGGGGGACAGGGGGCGATCAGCCCCAGCATTTT. Its protein is CASSPLGGTGGDQPQHF.

The V and J genes are TRBV18 and TRBJ1-1; D unclear. Germline CDR1 and CDR2: KGHSH and LQKENI. Trimming took 3 bases from V and 3 from J, leaving 11 bases between them. CDR3 length: 14 amino acids. In nucleotides, the CDR3 is TGTGCCAGCTCACCCGGGCAATTTTACACTGAAGCTTTCTTT. Its protein is CASSPGQFYTEAFF.

The chain carries TRBV5-6 and TRBJ1-6, with a weak D call TRBD1 (5 bases). The CDR3 is 14 residues long. The germline CDR1 and CDR2 sequences are SGHDT and YYEEEE. V gave up 1 base and J gave up 7 bases, with 9 bases separating them. The CDR3 protein is CASSLRDRNSPLHF. CDR3 in DNA: TGTGCCAGCAGCTTGCGCGACAGAAATTCACCCCTCCACTTT.